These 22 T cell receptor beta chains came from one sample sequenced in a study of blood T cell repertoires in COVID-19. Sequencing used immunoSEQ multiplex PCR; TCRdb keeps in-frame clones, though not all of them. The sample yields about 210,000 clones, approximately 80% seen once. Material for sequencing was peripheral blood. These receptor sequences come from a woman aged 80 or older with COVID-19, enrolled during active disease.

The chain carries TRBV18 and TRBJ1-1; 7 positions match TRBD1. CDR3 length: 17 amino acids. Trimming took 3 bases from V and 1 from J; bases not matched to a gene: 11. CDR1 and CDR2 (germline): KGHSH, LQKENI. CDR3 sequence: CASSPSIPQGENTEAFF. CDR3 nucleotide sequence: TGTGCCAGCTCACCCTCCATCCCCCAGGGGGAGAACACTGAAGCTTTCTTT.

The CDR3 region has the DNA TGTGCCAGTAGTTGGGGGGGCGGGACGGACAATCAGCCCCAGCATTTT. Its translation is CASSWGGGTDNQPQHF. J is TRBJ1-5 and V is TRBV19, with TRBD1 as a possible D gene (6 bases). Trimming stripped 5 bases from V and 3 bases from J, with 17 bases between. In germline, CDR1 is LNHDA, CDR2 SQIVND (reference sequence). The CDR3 runs 16 residues.

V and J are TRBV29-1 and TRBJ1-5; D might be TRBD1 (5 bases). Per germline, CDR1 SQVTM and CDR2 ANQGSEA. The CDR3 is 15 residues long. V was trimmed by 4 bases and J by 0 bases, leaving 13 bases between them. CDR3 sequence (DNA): TGCAGCGTTGCGTCGCAGGGCAATAGCAATCAGCCCCAGCATTTT. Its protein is CSVASQGNSNQPQHF.

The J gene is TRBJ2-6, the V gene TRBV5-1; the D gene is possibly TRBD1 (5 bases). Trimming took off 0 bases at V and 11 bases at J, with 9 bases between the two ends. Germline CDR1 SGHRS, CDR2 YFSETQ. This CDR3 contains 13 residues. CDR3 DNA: TGCGCCAGCAGCTTGGCAGGGTCAGACGTCCTGACTTTC. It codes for CASSLAGSDVLTF.

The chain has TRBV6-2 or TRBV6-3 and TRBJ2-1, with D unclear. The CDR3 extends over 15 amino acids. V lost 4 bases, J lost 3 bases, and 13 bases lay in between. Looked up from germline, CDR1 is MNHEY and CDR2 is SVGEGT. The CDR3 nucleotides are TGTGCCAGCAGTTTGAAACAGACCGACTACAATGAGCAGTTCTTC. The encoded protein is CASSLKQTDYNEQFF.

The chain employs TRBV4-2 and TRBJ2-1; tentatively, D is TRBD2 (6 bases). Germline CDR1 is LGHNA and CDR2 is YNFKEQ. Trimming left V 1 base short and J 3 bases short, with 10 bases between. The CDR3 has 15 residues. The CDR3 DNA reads TGTGCCAGCAGCCAAGGGGCGGGGCGCTACAATGAGCAGTTCTTC. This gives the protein CASSQGAGRYNEQFF.

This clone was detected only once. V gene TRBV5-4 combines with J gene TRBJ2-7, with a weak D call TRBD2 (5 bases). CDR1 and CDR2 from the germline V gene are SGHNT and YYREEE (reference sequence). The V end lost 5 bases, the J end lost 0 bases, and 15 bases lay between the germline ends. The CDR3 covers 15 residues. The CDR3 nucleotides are TGTGCCAGCAGTCGGACTTCTGCGAGCTCCTACGAGCAGTACTTC. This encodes CASSRTSASSYEQYF.

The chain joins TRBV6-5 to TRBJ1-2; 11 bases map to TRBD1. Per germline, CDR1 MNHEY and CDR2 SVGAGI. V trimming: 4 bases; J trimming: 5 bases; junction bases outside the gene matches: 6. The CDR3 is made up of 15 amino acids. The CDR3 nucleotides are TGTGCCAGCAGTTGGGGGACAGGGGGTTATTATGGCTACACCTTC. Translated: CASSWGTGGYYGYTF.

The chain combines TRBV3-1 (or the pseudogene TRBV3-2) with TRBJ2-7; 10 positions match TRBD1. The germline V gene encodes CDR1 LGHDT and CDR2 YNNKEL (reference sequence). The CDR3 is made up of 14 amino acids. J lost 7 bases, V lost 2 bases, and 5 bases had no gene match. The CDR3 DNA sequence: TGTGCCAGCAGCCAACCAGGGACAGGGGTGGAGCAGTACTTC. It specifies CASSQPGTGVEQYF.

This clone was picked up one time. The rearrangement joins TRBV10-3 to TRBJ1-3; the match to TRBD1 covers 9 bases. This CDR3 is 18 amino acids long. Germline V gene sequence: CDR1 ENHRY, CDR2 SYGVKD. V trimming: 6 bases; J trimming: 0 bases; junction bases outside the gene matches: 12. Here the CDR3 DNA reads TGTGCCATCAGGGGGGGACAGGGCATGAGCGACTCTGGAAACACCATATATTTT. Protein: CAIRGGQGMSDSGNTIYF.

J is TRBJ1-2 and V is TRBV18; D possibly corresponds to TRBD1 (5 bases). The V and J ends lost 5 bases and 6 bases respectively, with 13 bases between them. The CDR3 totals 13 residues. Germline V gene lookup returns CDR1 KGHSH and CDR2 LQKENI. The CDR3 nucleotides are TGTGCCAGCTCAAAAGTTAGCAGGGATGGCTACACCTTC. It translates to CASSKVSRDGYTF.

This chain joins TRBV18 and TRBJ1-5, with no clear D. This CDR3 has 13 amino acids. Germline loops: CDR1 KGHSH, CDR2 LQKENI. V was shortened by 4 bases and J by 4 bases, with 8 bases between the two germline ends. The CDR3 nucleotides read TGTGCCAGCTCACAGACGGAGAATCAGCCCCAGCATTTT. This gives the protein CASSQTENQPQHF.

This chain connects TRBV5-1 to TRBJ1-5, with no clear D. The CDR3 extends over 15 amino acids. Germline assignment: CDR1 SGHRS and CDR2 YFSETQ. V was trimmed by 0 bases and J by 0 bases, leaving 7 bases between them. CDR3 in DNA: TGCGCCAGCAGCTTGGACGGTTTTAGCAATCAGCCCCAGCATTTT. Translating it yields CASSLDGFSNQPQHF.

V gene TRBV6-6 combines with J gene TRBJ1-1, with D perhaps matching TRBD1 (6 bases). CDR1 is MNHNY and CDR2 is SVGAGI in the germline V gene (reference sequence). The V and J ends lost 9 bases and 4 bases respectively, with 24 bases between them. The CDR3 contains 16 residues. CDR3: CASLHLGGRGGTEAFF. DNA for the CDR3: TGTGCCAGTTTACATTTGGGGGGGCGCGGGGGCACTGAAGCTTTCTTT.

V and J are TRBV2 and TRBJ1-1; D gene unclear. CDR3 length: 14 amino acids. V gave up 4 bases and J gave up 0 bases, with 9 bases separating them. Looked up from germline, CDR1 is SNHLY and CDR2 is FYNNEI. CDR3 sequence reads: CASSGTAMNTEAFF. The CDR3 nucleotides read TGTGCCAGCAGTGGAACAGCCATGAACACTGAAGCTTTCTTT.

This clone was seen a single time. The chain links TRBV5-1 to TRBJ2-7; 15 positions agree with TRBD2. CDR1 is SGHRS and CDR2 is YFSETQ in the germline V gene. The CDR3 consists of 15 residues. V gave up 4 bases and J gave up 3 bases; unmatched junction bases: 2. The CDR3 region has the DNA TGCGCCAGCAGCCCGGGACTAGCGGGAGGCTACGAGCAGTACTTC. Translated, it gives CASSPGLAGGYEQYF.

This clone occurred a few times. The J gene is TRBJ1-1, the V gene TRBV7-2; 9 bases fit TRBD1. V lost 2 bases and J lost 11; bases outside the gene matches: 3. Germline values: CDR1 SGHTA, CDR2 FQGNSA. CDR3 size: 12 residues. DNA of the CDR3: TGTGCCAGCAGCTTACCCGACAGGGGGGCTTTCTTT. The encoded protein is CASSLPDRGAFF.

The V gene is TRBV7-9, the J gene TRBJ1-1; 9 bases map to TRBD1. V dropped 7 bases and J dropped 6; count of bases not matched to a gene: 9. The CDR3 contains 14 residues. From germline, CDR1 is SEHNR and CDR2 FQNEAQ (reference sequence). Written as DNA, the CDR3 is TGTGCCAGCACCGAGGGACAGGGCTCGTCTGAAGCTTTCTTT. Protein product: CASTEGQGSSEAFF.

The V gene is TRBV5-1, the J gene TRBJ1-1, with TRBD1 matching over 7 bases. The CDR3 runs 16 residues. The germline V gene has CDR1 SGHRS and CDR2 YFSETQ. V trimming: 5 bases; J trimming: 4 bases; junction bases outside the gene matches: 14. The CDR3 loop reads CASSSGQIRQGTEAFF. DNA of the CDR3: TGCGCCAGCAGTTCGGGACAGATCAGGCAGGGCACTGAAGCTTTCTTT.

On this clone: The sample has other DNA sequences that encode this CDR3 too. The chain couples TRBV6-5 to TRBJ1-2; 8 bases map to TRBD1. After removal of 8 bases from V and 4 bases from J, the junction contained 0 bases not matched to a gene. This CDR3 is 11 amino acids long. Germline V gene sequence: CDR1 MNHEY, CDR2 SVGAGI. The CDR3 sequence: CASGQGYGYTF. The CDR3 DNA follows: TGTGCCAGCGGACAGGGCTATGGCTACACCTTC.

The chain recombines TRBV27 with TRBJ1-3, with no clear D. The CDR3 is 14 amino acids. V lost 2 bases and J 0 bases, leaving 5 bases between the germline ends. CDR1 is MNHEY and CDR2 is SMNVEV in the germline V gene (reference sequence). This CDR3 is CASSLRGSGNTIYF. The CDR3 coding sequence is TGTGCCAGCAGTTTACGCGGCTCTGGAAACACCATATATTTT.

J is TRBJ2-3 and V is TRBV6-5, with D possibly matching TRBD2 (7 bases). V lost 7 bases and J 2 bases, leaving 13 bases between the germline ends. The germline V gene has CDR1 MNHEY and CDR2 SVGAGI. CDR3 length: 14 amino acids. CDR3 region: CASIKGGATDTQYF. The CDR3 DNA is TGTGCCAGCATAAAGGGGGGGGCCACAGATACGCAGTATTTT.